Listed below are T cell receptor beta chains from one sample, sequenced in a study of T cell changes during pregnancy in multiple sclerosis. Sequencing used immunoSEQ multiplex PCR; TCRdb keeps in-frame clones, though not all of them. Of roughly 38,000 clones in the sample, 91% were seen once. Specimen: CD4+ T cells from peripheral blood mononuclear cells, collected in the second trimester of pregnancy. The source of these receptors is a female donor in good health, enrolled as a control in a pregnancy study. CDR3s include the opening cysteine and the closing phenylalanine or tryptophan. A D gene is named only where the DNA matches it firmly. Size is stated for part of the rows, as once, few or many counts, or as a class when the clone is expanded.

>TRBD2|TRBJ2-1|TRBV28|21|-
CASSLNPGGLAGGPSYNEQFF
TGTGCCAGCAGTTTAAATCCTGGGGGACTAGCGGGAGGGCCCTCCTACAATGAGCAGTTCTTC
>TRBD2|TRBJ2-7|TRBV19|15|once
CASSSRLAASYEQYF
TGTGCCAGTAGCTCCCGACTAGCTGCTTCCTACGAGCAGTACTTC
>-|TRBJ2-5|TRBV5-1|14|-
CASSLGQVGETQYF
TGCGCCAGCAGCTTGGGACAGGTAGGAGAGACCCAGTACTTC
>-|TRBJ2-3|TRBV9|15|-
CASSATPAQTDTQYF
TGTGCCAGCAGCGCAACTCCTGCCCAAACAGATACGCAGTATTTT
>-|TRBJ2-5|TRBV7-9|17|-
CASSFWAGNPRQETQYF
TGTGCCAGCAGCTTTTGGGCGGGGAACCCAAGACAAGAGACCCAGTACTTC
>TRBD1|TRBJ1-4|TRBV5-1|14|-
CASSVQGSEDKLFF
TGCGCCAGCAGCGTACAGGGGAGCGAAGACAAACTGTTTTTT
>-|TRBJ2-7|TRBV25-1|14|once
CASSESRTVYEQYF
TGTGCCAGCAGTGAATCCCGGACAGTTTACGAGCAGTACTTC
>TRBD2|TRBJ2-1|TRBV5-5|18|-
CASSLGGISGGIYNEQFF
TGTGCCAGCAGCTTGGGGGGAATTAGCGGGGGGATTTACAATGAGCAGTTCTTC
>TRBD2|TRBJ2-2|TRBV6-4|14|-
CASSVRGGTGELFF
TGTGCCAGCAGTGTTCGGGGGGGCACCGGGGAGCTGTTTTTT
>-|TRBJ1-1|TRBV7-9|15|-
CASSLAQGNLDEAFF
TGTGCCAGCAGCTTAGCCCAGGGGAATTTGGATGAAGCTTTCTTT
>-|TRBJ1-5|TRBV19|16|-
CASSGGAGDSNQPQHF
TGTGCCAGTAGTGGGGGGGCAGGGGATAGCAATCAGCCCCAGCATTTT
>-|TRBJ2-2|TRBV20-1|11|-
CSAATAGELFF
TGCAGTGCAGCGACGGCCGGGGAGCTGTTTTTT
>TRBD1|TRBJ1-5|TRBV19|14|-
CASSIVRGSEPQHF
TGTGCCAGTAGTATAGTCAGGGGGTCGGAGCCCCAGCATTTT
>TRBD1|TRBJ2-3|TRBV5-1|17|-
CASSTLGQGGSTDTQYF
TGCGCCAGCAGTACTCTTGGACAGGGGGGAAGCACAGATACGCAGTATTTT
>-|TRBJ1-1|TRBV4-2|18|once
CASSQDPPSVRLNTEAFF
TGTGCCAGCAGCCAAGACCCCCCGAGCGTAAGACTGAACACTGAAGCTTTCTTT
>-|TRBJ2-3|TRBV6-5|13|-
CASSYSVRNTQYF
TGTGCCAGCAGTTACTCGGTGCGAAATACGCAGTATTTT
>-|TRBJ1-2|TRBV7-9|14|-
CASSLDAQANGYTF
TGTGCCAGCAGCTTAGATGCACAGGCCAATGGCTACACCTTC
>TRBD1|TRBJ1-2|TRBV11-2|14|-
CASSLEEGAGGYTF
TGTGCCAGCAGCTTAGAAGAGGGGGCCGGTGGCTACACCTTC
>TRBD1|TRBJ1-2|TRBV27|16|-
CASTHSWNGDRGGYTF
TGTGCCAGCACCCACTCCTGGAACGGAGACAGGGGAGGCTACACCTTC
>-|TRBJ1-2|TRBV28|13|-
CASSSRRTYGYTF
TGTGCCAGCAGTTCCCGACGGACATATGGCTACACCTTC
>-|TRBJ2-5|TRBV11-2|15|-
CASSTLSSGPGTQYF
TGTGCCAGCAGCACCTTGTCAAGCGGGCCTGGGACCCAGTACTTC
>TRBD1|TRBJ1-2|TRBV28|15|-
CATFQGGTGGNGYTF
TGTGCCACCTTTCAAGGGGGGACAGGGGGCAATGGCTACACCTTC
>TRBD2|TRBJ2-1|TRBV10-3|14|-
CAIGRLAADNEQFF
TGTGCCATCGGCAGGCTAGCGGCTGACAATGAGCAGTTCTTC
>-|TRBJ1-4|TRBV7-6|16|-
CASSLGGRGTNEKLFF
TGTGCCAGCAGCTTAGGAGGGAGGGGAACTAATGAAAAACTGTTTTTT
>-|TRBJ2-3|TRBV11-2|14|-
CASSLVASSDTQYF
TGTGCCAGCAGCTTAGTGGCTAGCTCTGATACGCAGTATTTT
>-|TRBJ1-1|TRBV5-6|14|-
CASSFTGVNTEAFF
TGTGCCAGCAGCTTCACGGGGGTGAACACTGAAGCTTTCTTT
>-|TRBJ1-2|TRBV6-5|12|-
CASSKLERGYTF
TGTGCCAGCAGTAAATTAGAGCGTGGCTACACCTTC